A selection of T cell receptor beta chains follows, all from one sample in a study of breast tumors, draining lymph nodes, adjacent tissues. TCRdb independently ran MiXCR on the multiplex PCR reads; one entry per CDR3 protein. The data show 150,000 to 200,000 distinct CDR3 sequences, 30% to 40% seen once. Sequenced input: axillary lymph node tissue. Source of these receptors: a female donor with breast cancer. Some clones in this sample may be carry-over from other donors' samples. Each CDR3 is given without its conserved first and last residue. Fields, in order: V gene, J gene, D gene, clone size, CDR3 protein. A D gene is named only where the DNA matches it firmly. Size tells how often a clone was seen (once, few, many) or the class of an expanded clone, and some rows leave it out.

V: TRBV5-5
J: TRBJ1-4
D: TRBD1
size: .
CDR3: ASSLARQGVTNEKLF

V: TRBV20-1
J: TRBJ2-1
D: .
size: many
CDR3: SARFSPNEQF

V: TRBV6-6
J: TRBJ2-7
D: TRBD2
size: many
CDR3: ASSYGTSGRYEQY

V: TRBV15
J: TRBJ1-4
D: .
size: many
CDR3: ATSPRGRDEKLF

V: TRBV7-2
J: TRBJ1-2
D: .
size: .
CDR3: ASSIGRGVSYGYT

V: TRBV15
J: TRBJ2-5
D: TRBD2
size: once
CDR3: ATRGLAGEETQY

V: TRBV20-1
J: TRBJ2-2
D: TRBD2
size: .
CDR3: SASSRTSGYTGELF

V: TRBV27
J: TRBJ2-7
D: .
size: many
CDR3: ASGGGGSYEQY

V: TRBV7-9
J: TRBJ2-2
D: .
size: many
CDR3: ASSLGPITGELF

V: TRBV7-6
J: TRBJ2-1
D: TRBD2
size: many
CDR3: ASSSTSGRPHNEQF

V: TRBV28
J: TRBJ2-2
D: .
size: many
CDR3: ASSTANTGELF

V: TRBV20-1
J: TRBJ2-3
D: TRBD2
size: .
CDR3: SARDPLAGSTDTQY

V: TRBV12-3/TRBV12-4
J: TRBJ2-3
D: TRBD2
size: .
CDR3: ASSPGTSGTDTQY

V: TRBV7-9
J: TRBJ2-7
D: .
size: many
CDR3: ASSSRGSPYEQY

V: TRBV6-1
J: TRBJ2-2
D: TRBD1
size: many
CDR3: ASSEAEQGLGGELF

V: TRBV4-1
J: TRBJ1-4
D: .
size: .
CDR3: ASSLREAGGLAKLF

V: TRBV20-1
J: TRBJ1-2
D: .
size: many
CDR3: SARDLDTLYGYT

V: TRBV7-3
J: TRBJ2-6
D: TRBD1
size: many
CDR3: ASSHADRGAGGANVLT

V: TRBV6-2/TRBV6-3
J: TRBJ2-3
D: .
size: few
CDR3: ASSPLTGFQKTDTQY

V: TRBV7-2
J: TRBJ2-7
D: TRBD2
size: many
CDR3: ASSPALTSGMGYEQY

V: TRBV4-1
J: TRBJ2-3
D: TRBD2
size: many
CDR3: ASSQAGSGGLGDTQY